The present T cell receptor (beta chain) was sequenced within a study of blood T cell repertoires in COVID-19. Study summary: Italy, Spain and the United States were the sources of the convalescent and acute COVID-19 samples. In each case, the material was cDNA or gDNA derived from T cells, B-cell-depleted T cells, or PBMCs.

As handled by the study authors: Amplified reference gene primers provided the basis for estimating nucleated cell counts. The method was immunoSEQ multiplex PCR; TCRdb's version includes in-frame clones alone and lacks a portion of them. V and J calls plus clone size are reproduced from that table; the DNA served to infer D and trimming. The data contain just over 65,000 clones, 75% to 90% of them singletons. CDR3 size: 15 residues. CDR1 SGHAT and CDR2 FQNNGV come from the germline V gene. The V end was cut by 5 bases, the J end by 9 bases, with 20 bases between. The chain is built from TRBV11-2 and TRBJ2-1, with D perhaps TRBD1 (6 bases). The specimen was peripheral blood. This TCR derives from a man aged 25 to 45 with acute or convalescent COVID-19. The CDR3 bases are TGTGCCAGCAGCCGTAGGGGGTGGACGCCTCGTGAGCAGTTCTTC. As protein: CASSRRGWTPREQFF.